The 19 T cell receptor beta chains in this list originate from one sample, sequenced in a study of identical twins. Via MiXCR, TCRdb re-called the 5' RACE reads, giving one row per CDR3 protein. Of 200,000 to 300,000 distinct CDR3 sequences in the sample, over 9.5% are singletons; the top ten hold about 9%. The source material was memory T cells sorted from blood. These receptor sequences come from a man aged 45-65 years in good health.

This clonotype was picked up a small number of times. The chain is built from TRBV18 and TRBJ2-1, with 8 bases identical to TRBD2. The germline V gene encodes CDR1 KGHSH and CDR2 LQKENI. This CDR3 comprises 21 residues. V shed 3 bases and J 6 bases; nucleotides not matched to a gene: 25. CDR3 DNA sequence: TGTGCCAGCTCACCTCGTCCGAAATCCTTCAGCGGGAGACTTAGCCCCAATGAGCAGTTCTTC. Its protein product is CASSPRPKSFSGRLSPNEQFF.

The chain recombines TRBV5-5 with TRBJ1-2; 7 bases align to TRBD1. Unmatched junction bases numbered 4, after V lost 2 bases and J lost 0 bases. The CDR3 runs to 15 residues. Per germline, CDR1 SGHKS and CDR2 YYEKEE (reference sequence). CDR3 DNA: TGTGCCAGCAGCTTTTGGACAGGTTCTAACTATGGCTACACCTTC. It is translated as CASSFWTGSNYGYTF.

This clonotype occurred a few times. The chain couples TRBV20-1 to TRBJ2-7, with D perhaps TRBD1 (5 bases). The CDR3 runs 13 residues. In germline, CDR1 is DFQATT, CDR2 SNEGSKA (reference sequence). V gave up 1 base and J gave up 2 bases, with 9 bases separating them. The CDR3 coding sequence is TGCAGTGCTAGAGCCCCACAGGCCTACGAGCAGTACTTC. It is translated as CSARAPQAYEQYF.

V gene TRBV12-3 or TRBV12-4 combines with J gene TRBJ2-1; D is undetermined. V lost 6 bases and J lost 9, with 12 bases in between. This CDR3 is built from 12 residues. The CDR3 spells CASRNPMGEQFF. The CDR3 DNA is TGTGCCAGCAGGAATCCTATGGGTGAGCAGTTCTTC.

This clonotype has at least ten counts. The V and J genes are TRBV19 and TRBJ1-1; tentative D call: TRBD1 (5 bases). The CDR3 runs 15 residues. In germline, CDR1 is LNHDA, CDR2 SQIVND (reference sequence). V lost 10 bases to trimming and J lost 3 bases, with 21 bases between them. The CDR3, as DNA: TGTGCCACCCTCAAGGGGAGTCTTTGGGACACTGAAGCTTTCTTT. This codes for CATLKGSLWDTEAFF. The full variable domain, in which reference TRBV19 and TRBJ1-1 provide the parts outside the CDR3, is DGGITQSPKYLFRKEGQNVTLSCEQNLNHDAMYWYRQDPGQGLRLIYYSQIVNDFQKGDIAEGYSVSREKKESFPLTVTSAQKNPTAFYLCATLKGSLWDTEAFFGQGTRLTVV.

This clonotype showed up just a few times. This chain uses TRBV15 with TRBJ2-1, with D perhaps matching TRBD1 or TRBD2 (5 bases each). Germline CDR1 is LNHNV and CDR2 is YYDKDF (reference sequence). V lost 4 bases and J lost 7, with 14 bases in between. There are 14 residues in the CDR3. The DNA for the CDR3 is TGTGCCACCAGCATCCAATACGAGGGGAATGAGCAGTTCTTC. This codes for CATSIQYEGNEQFF.

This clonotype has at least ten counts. Written as DNA, the CDR3 is TGTGCCAGCAGCTTGGCCGTGGTGAGCACTGAAGCTTTCTTT. Translated: CASSLAVVSTEAFF. This chain connects TRBV5-5 to TRBJ1-1, with D hard to call. The germline V gene has CDR1 SGHKS and CDR2 YYEKEE (reference sequence). The CDR3 is 14 residues long. V lost 0 bases, J lost 4 bases, and 10 bases lay in between.

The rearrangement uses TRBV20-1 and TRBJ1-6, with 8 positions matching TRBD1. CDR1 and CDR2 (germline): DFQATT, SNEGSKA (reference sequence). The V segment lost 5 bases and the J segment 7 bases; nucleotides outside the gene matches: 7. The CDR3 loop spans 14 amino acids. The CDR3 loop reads CSAFDNRGNSPLHF. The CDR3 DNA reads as TGCAGTGCTTTCGACAACAGGGGGAATTCACCCCTCCACTTT.

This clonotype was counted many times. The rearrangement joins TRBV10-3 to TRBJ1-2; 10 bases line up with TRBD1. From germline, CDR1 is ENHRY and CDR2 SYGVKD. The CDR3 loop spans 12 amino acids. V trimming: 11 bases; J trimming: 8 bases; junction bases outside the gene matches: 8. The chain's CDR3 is CAVRTGGEGYTF. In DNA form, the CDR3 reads TGTGCCGTGAGGACAGGGGGGGAAGGCTACACCTTC.

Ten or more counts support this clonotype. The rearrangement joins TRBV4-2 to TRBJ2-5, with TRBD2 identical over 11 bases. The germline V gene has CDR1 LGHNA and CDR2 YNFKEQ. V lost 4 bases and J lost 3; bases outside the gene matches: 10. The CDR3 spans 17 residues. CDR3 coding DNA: TGTGCCAGCAGCCTCCTACACATTAGCGGGGGGGAAGAGACCCAGTACTTC. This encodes CASSLLHISGGEETQYF.

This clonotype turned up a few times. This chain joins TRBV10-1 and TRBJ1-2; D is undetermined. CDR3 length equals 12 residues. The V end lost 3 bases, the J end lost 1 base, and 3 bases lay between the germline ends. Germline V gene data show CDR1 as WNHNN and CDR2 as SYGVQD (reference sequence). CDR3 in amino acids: CASSDNNYGYTF. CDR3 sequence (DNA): TGCGCCAGCAGTGACAATAACTATGGCTACACCTTC.

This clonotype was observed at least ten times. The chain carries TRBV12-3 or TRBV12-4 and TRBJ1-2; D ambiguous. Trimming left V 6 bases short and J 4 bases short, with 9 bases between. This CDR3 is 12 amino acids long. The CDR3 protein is CASSDIAYGYTF. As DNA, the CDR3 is TGTGCCAGCAGCGACATAGCCTATGGCTACACCTTC.

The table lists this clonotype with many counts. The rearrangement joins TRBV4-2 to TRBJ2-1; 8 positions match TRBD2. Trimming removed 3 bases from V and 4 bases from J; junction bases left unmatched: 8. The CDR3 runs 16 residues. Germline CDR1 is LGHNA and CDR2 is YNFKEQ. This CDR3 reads CASSHSLAGPYNEQFF. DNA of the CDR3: TGTGCCAGCAGCCATAGTCTAGCGGGTCCTTACAATGAGCAGTTCTTC.

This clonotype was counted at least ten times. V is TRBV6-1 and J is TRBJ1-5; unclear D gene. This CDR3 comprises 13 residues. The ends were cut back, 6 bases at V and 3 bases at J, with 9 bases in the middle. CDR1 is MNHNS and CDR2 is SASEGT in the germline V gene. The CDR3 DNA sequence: TGTGCCAGCAGACGTACTTCCAATCAGCCCCAGCATTTT. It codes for CASRRTSNQPQHF.

The CDR3 DNA is TGCAGTGCCCCTAGCTATGGCTACACCTTC. This encodes CSAPSYGYTF. V gene TRBV20-1 combines with J gene TRBJ1-2, with D hard to call. CDR3 size: 10 residues. Trimming removed 6 bases at V and 4 bases at J, with 6 bases between. Germline V CDR1 and CDR2: DFQATT, SNEGSKA (reference sequence).

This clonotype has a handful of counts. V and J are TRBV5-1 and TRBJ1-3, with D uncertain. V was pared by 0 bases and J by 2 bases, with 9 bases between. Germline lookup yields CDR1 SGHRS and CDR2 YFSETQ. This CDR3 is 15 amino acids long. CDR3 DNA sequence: TGCGCCAGCAGCTTGGGGCATACCACTGGAAACACCATATATTTT. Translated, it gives CASSLGHTTGNTIYF.

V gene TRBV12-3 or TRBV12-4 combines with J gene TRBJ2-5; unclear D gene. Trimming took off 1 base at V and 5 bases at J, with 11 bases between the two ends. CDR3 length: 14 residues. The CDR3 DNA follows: TGTGCCAGCAGTTTAGGGCCCCCTTTGGAGACCCAGTACTTC. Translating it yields CASSLGPPLETQYF.

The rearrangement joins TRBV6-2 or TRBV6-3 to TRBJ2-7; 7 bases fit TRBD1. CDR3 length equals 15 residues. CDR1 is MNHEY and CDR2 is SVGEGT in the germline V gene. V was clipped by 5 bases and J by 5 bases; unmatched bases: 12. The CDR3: CASSDQGGMSDEQYF. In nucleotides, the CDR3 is TGTGCCAGCAGTGACCAAGGGGGCATGTCAGACGAGCAGTACTTC.

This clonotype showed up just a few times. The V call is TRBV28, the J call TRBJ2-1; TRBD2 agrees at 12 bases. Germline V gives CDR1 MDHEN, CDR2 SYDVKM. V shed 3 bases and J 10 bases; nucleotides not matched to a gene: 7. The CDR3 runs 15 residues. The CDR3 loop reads CASSFALAGGYEQFF. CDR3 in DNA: TGTGCCAGCAGTTTCGCACTAGCGGGAGGATACGAGCAGTTCTTC.